The TCR beta chain described here comes from a study of control samples from healthy donors and cancer patients. The CDR3 has 16 residues. CDR1 and CDR2 (germline): SEHNR, FQNEAQ (reference sequence). V gave up 0 bases and J gave up 8 bases, with 16 bases separating them. Sequencing used immunoSEQ multiplex PCR; TCRdb keeps in-frame clones, though not all of them. The sample records around 170,000 clones, just over 90% being singletons. This sequence originates from a man between 25 and 39 years old in good health. The chain combines TRBV7-9 with TRBJ1-4; the D is unclear. Sequencing was performed on blood. The CDR3 bases are TGTGCCAGCAGCTTAGCGCATGAAGCAAAGGAGGAAAAACTGTTTTTT. The encoded protein is CASSLAHEAKEEKLFF.